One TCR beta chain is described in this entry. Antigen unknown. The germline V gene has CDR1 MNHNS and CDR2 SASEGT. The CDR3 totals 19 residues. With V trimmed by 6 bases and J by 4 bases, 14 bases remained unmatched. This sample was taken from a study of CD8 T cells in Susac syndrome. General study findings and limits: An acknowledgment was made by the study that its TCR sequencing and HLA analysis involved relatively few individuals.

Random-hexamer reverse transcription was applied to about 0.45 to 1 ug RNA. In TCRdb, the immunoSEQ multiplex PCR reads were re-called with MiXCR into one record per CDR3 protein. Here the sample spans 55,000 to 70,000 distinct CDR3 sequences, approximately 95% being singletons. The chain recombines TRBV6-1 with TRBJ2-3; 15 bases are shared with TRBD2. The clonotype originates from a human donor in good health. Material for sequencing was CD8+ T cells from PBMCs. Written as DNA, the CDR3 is TGTGCCAGCAGGCTACGAAGGACTAGCGGGGGGGCCTTGGCAGATACGCAGTATTTT. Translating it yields CASRLRRTSGGALADTQYF.